This TCR beta chain was captured by sequencing in a study of monozygotic twins with inflammatory bowel disease (dated by TCRdb to the late 2010s). Background for the entire study: The complete study included around 30 monozygotic twin pairs: 19 IBD-discordant Danish pairs and nine German pairs, of which four were IBD-concordant and five were IBD-discordant. Disease-associated traits were sought mainly through comparisons between IBD patients and their genetically identical healthy co-twins within discordant pairs. Each individual had, on average, about 151 000 unique TCRalpha sequences and 181 000 unique TCRbeta sequences available for analysis. Points the paper makes about the study in general: The results gave no support for a single strong signal or clonotype linked to IBD. Concordant and discordant twins showed no difference in repertoire similarity, possibly because of limited statistical power. Because patients were on differing immunosuppressive treatments, the repertoires may have picked up extra background noise and inter-individual variability. TCRbeta repertoire diversity, by inverse Simpson index, was decreased in IBD patients compared with their healthy co-twins. Compared with healthy twins, IBD patients had fewer clonotypes in common with other individuals, a difference most pronounced in patients showing signs of disease activity. Distinction between different T cell subtypes could not be achieved in the analysis.

Points on this clonotype: The specificity of this receptor is unknown.

Libraries were made using 5' RACE. The input for every TCR library was around 3,600 ng of total RNA. For each sample, cDNA synthesis was carried out in eight separate reactions using SMARTScribe reverse transcriptase. During cDNA synthesis, template switching introduced unique molecular identifiers that contained a 6-nucleotide sample barcode. Two nested PCRs of about 17 and 10 cycles amplified the TCRalpha and TCRbeta cDNA, and bead purification followed each PCR. Before amplification, the cDNA was both treated with uracil DNA-glycosylase and purified with the QIAquick PCR purification kit. The second PCR added Illumina TruSeq-compatible adapters along with sample-specific barcodes. TapeStation and Qubit were used to check library quality and concentration, and roughly 4.9 ng of each library was pooled. Sequencing of pooled libraries was carried out on an Illumina HiSeq2500 single-index Rapid Run using 2 x 100 bp reads and custom sequencing primers. On the study's bioinformatics: MiGEC version 1.2.6 was used for UMI-based consensus assembly to correct PCR and sequencing errors. MiXCR version 2.1.1 was used for V(D)J alignment, clonotype assembly and CDR3 extraction. Gene usage, clonotype sharing and MAIT/NKT TCR abundance were normalised by analysing the top 1000, 10 000 and 20 000 clonotypes per sample. Diversity was computed as the inverse Simpson index with the vegan R package after downsampling to 27 000 UMIs. Paired Mann-Whitney U tests were applied to discordant twin pairs, and Benjamini-Hochberg correction was used for multiple testing. Reprocessed by TCRdb, the reads give a single entry per CDR3 protein sequence, without DNA. TCRdb's processing, not the authors' own work, is the source of the V and J calls. The table for this sample lists 150,000 to 200,000 distinct CDR3 sequences. The top ten clones comprise 7.4% of the sample.

From each donor, an approximately 2.5 ml peripheral blood sample was drawn into PAXgene tubes and stored at -80 degrees C. Without T cell sorting, total RNA was isolated from whole blood using the PAXgene blood miRNA kit on an automated QIAcube. Peripheral blood from monozygotic twin pairs, either concordant or discordant for inflammatory bowel disease, underwent deep TCRalpha and TCRbeta repertoire profiling that used unique molecular barcoding. Smoking habits were recorded for all twin pairs, and individuals were classified as current, former or never smokers. CDR1 and CDR2 are drawn from the germline V gene: SGHDT, YYEEEE. Taken from cysteine to phenylalanine, the CDR3 has 12 residues. No DNA sequence was recorded.

The rearrangement joined TRBV5-6 to TRBJ2-7; TCRdb gives TRBD2 as the D gene, but with no DNA this cannot be confirmed. Specimen: blood. The clonotype was recovered from a human donor with ulcerative colitis or Crohn's disease, or a healthy co-twin of an affected twin (not recorded which). CDR3 loop: CASSGPSYEQYF.